The 22 T cell receptor beta chains given below trace back to one sample, sequenced in a study of T-cell memory formation after mild COVID-19. TCRdb independently ran MiXCR on the 5' RACE reads; one entry per CDR3 protein. The data show 140,000 to 150,000 distinct CDR3 sequences, about 19% seen once. The sequencing sample was made of PBMCs or a T cell subset sorted from them (not recorded which). The receptors shown here come from an adult woman who had mild COVID-19 (a few samples of this study predate the infection). Cell type and time point are not known.

This clonotype was seen more than once but under ten times. This chain connects TRBV3-1 to TRBJ2-2; D gene unclear. Germline values: CDR1 LGHDT, CDR2 YNNKEL (reference sequence). V gave up 1 base and J gave up 5 bases, with 8 bases separating them. The CDR3 runs 14 residues. CDR3 in DNA: TGTGCCAGCAGCCAAGGCGCCGGGACCGGGGAGCTGTTTTTT. It codes for CASSQGAGTGELFF.

This clonotype was observed a handful of times. The chain combines TRBV29-1 with TRBJ2-7; no firm D call. Germline assignment: CDR1 SQVTM and CDR2 ANQGSEA. The CDR3 runs 12 residues. The V and J ends lost 3 bases and 3 bases respectively, with 9 bases between them. Here the CDR3 reads CSVERPGYEQYF. The CDR3, as DNA: TGCAGCGTTGAGCGACCGGGCTACGAGCAGTACTTC.

Concerning this clonotype itself: The germline gene is not matched at one end of the junction; a read error may be the cause. The chain couples TRBV7-9 to TRBJ2-1; 15 bases match TRBD2. This CDR3 has 16 amino acids. Germline V lookup: CDR1 SEHNR, CDR2 FQNEAQ (reference sequence). The CDR3 sequence: CAGSPSGLAGGRGQFF. CDR3 in DNA: TGTGCCGGCAGCCCTTCCGGACTAGCGGGGGGGCGTGGGCAGTTCTTC. The whole variable domain, filled in from reference TRBV7-9 and TRBJ2-1, reads DTGVSQNPRHKITKRGQNVTFRCDPISEHNRLYWYRQTLGQGPEFLTYFQNEAQLEKSRLLSDRFSAERPKGSFSTLEIQRTEQGDSAMYLCAGSPSGLAGGRGQFFGPGTRLTVL.

The chain recombines TRBV30 with TRBJ2-3; 12 nucleotides align to TRBD2. The length of the CDR3 is 15 residues. Germline loops: CDR1 GTSNPN, CDR2 SVGIG (reference sequence). The V and J ends lost 4 bases and 8 bases, in that order; junction bases with no gene match: 10. This chain's CDR3 is CAWTLGLAGPATQYF. As DNA, the CDR3 is TGTGCCTGGACCCTTGGACTAGCGGGACCTGCTACGCAGTATTTT.

This clonotype was counted between two and nine times. One end of the junction does not line up with germline, which may come from a read error. V gene TRBV7-7 combines with J gene TRBJ2-1, with TRBD2 identical over 10 bases. The CDR3 runs to 14 residues. CDR1 is SSHAT, CDR2 FNYEAQ, per germline (reference sequence). As DNA, the CDR3 is TGTGCTAGCAGCAGCAGCGGGAGGGCCAGTGAGCAGTTCTTC. The encoded protein is CASSSSGRASEQFF.

The rearrangement links TRBV20-1 to TRBJ1-2, with D unresolved. The germline V and J ends were trimmed by 6 bases and 5 bases, with 16 bases remaining between them. Germline V gives CDR1 DFQATT, CDR2 SNEGSKA (reference sequence). The CDR3 is 13 amino acids. CDR3 bases: TGCAGTGCCGGTCAGGAAGTAGGGTATGGCTACACCTTC. Amino acids: CSAGQEVGYGYTF.

The V and J genes are TRBV20-1 and TRBJ1-5; D gene ambiguous. From germline, CDR1 is DFQATT and CDR2 SNEGSKA (reference sequence). The CDR3 is 14 residues long. V gave up 2 bases and J gave up 2 bases, with 10 bases separating them. The CDR3, as DNA: TGCAGTGCTAGAAACAGTGGCGGCAATCAGCCCCAGCATTTT. Translated, it gives CSARNSGGNQPQHF.

This clonotype has a handful of counts. The chain joins TRBV5-5 to TRBJ2-7, with a possible D match to TRBD2 (5 bases). V lost 0 bases and J 2 bases, leaving 18 bases between the germline ends. The V gene's germline CDR1 is SGHKS and CDR2 YYEKEE (reference sequence). CDR3 length: 17 residues. Written as DNA, the CDR3 is TGTGCCAGCAGCTTGGAGGGTGTCAGCGGTCAGGCCTACGAGCAGTACTTC. Translation gives CASSLEGVSGQAYEQYF.

This clonotype occurred a few times. The rearrangement links TRBV6-1 to TRBJ2-3; D may be TRBD1 or TRBD2 (6 bases each). Germline V CDR1 and CDR2: MNHNS, SASEGT. This CDR3 has 13 residues. V shed 6 bases and J shed 3 bases, with 10 bases lying between them. CDR3 nucleotides: TGTGCCAGCAGCGGGGGACAAACAGATACGCAGTATTTT. Translated: CASSGGQTDTQYF.

This chain uses TRBV5-4 with TRBJ2-7, with TRBD1 matching over 9 bases. The CDR3 is 15 amino acids. Looked up from germline, CDR1 is SGHNT and CDR2 is YYREEE (reference sequence). V was pared by 5 bases and J by 4 bases, with 10 bases of the junction left unmatched. CDR3 amino acids: CASRTTGGQLYEQYF. For the CDR3, the DNA is TGTGCCAGCAGGACTACAGGGGGCCAATTGTACGAGCAGTACTTC.

This clonotype was recorded a few times. V usage is TRBV20-1 and J usage is TRBJ2-5, with 7 nucleotides matching TRBD2. V lost 0 bases to trimming and J lost 3 bases; unmatched junction nucleotides: 7. The CDR3 has 15 amino acids. CDR1 DFQATT and CDR2 SNEGSKA come from the germline V gene (reference sequence). CDR3 residues: CSARDRREAKETQYF. CDR3 DNA: TGCAGTGCTAGAGATAGACGGGAGGCGAAAGAGACCCAGTACTTC.

This clonotype was found many times. V usage is TRBV7-2 and J usage is TRBJ2-1; D is unclear. CDR1 and CDR2 from the germline V gene are SGHTA and FQGNSA. The CDR3 spans 14 residues. Trimming cost V 5 bases and J 7 bases, with 15 bases left between them. This CDR3 reads CASSLRRLGNEQFF. Written as DNA, the CDR3 is TGTGCCAGCAGCCTAAGGCGGTTGGGGAATGAGCAGTTCTTC.

This clonotype was seen more than once but under ten times. The chain employs TRBV7-2 and TRBJ1-2, with a tentative D call TRBD1 (6 bases). The V and J ends lost 5 bases and 2 bases respectively, with 9 bases between them. The CDR3 runs to 13 residues. Germline V CDR1 and CDR2: SGHTA, FQGNSA. In DNA form, the CDR3 reads TGTGCCAGCAGCCCAGGACAGAACTATGGCTACACCTTC. The encoded protein is CASSPGQNYGYTF.

This clonotype was seen a few times. The chain has TRBV4-3 and TRBJ2-1; D not certain. CDR1 LGHNA and CDR2 YSLEER come from the germline V gene. Trimming took off 1 base at V and 7 bases at J, with 14 bases between the two ends. The CDR3 is 15 residues long. Here the CDR3 DNA reads TGCGCCAGCAGCCAAGTTTACTTCTCAGCAAATGAGCAGTTCTTC. It codes for CASSQVYFSANEQFF.

The chain has TRBV3-1 and TRBJ2-1, with unresolved D. V lost 1 base, J lost 6 bases, and 7 bases lay in between. The CDR3 covers 13 residues. Germline lookup yields CDR1 LGHDT and CDR2 YNNKEL (reference sequence). CDR3 sequence (DNA): TGTGCCAGCAGCCAAGGAGGCCGCAATGAGCAGTTCTTC. Translation gives CASSQGGRNEQFF.

The V and J genes are TRBV5-1 and TRBJ2-1, with 12 bases that match TRBD2. The CDR3 covers 16 residues. V was clipped by 1 base and J by 4 bases; unmatched bases: 3. Germline lookup yields CDR1 SGHRS and CDR2 YFSETQ. For the CDR3, the DNA is TGCGCCAGCAGCTTGCAGACTAGCGGGGGATACAATGAGCAGTTCTTC. Translation gives CASSLQTSGGYNEQFF.

This clonotype was seen more than once but under ten times. The V call is TRBV30, the J call TRBJ2-5; 9 nucleotides line up with TRBD2. Germline-derived CDR1 and CDR2 are GTSNPN and SVGIG (reference sequence). V dropped 4 bases and J dropped 4; count of bases not matched to a gene: 1. This CDR3 contains 12 residues. The DNA for the CDR3 is TGTGCCTGGACACTAGCGGGAGAGACCCAGTACTTC. Encoded protein: CAWTLAGETQYF.

The V and J genes are TRBV6-6 and TRBJ2-7; no clear D. The V gene's germline CDR1 is MNHNY and CDR2 SVGAGI (reference sequence). V was trimmed by 3 bases and J by 6 bases, leaving 9 bases between them. The CDR3 length is 12 residues. CDR3 coding DNA: TGTGCCAGCAGTTATCCGGATGCCGAGCAGTACTTC. Translation gives CASSYPDAEQYF.

The table lists this clonotype with a few counts. The chain joins TRBV3-1 to TRBJ2-2; D gene ambiguous. Per the germline V gene, CDR1 is LGHDT and CDR2 is YNNKEL (reference sequence). The CDR3 covers 15 residues. Trimming removed 0 bases at V and 6 bases at J, with 11 bases between. The CDR3 DNA reads as TGTGCCAGCAGCCAAGATTCGGCGTGGGCCGGGGAGCTGTTTTTT. It translates to CASSQDSAWAGELFF.

V and J are TRBV2 and TRBJ2-1; 9 nucleotides align to TRBD2. The CDR3 spans 15 residues. The ends lost 6 bases at V and 8 bases at J; junction bases unmatched: 11. Germline V gene data show CDR1 as SNHLY and CDR2 as FYNNEI. As DNA, the CDR3 is TGTGCCAGCAGCGGGGGCGGGGGGGCCGTCTATGAGCAGTTCTTC. It codes for CASSGGGGAVYEQFF.

This clonotype came up a few times. The chain has TRBV6-2 or TRBV6-3 and TRBJ1-2, with D uncertain. From germline, CDR1 is MNHEY and CDR2 SVGEGT. The CDR3 length is 13 residues. V dropped 7 bases and J dropped 2 bases, with 11 bases sitting between them. The CDR3 coding sequence is TGTGCCAGCAAGGGCCGCAGCAACTATGGCTACACCTTC. Translating gives CASKGRSNYGYTF.

This clonotype showed up just a few times. The chain is built from TRBV7-9 and TRBJ2-5, with TRBD2 matching 15 bases. Per germline, CDR1 SEHNR and CDR2 FQNEAQ (reference sequence). Trimming took 6 bases from V and 4 from J; bases not matched to a gene: 6. The CDR3 sequence is 16 residues long. DNA of the CDR3: TGTGCCAGCAGTCCAGGACTAGCGGGAGGGCCAGAGACCCAGTACTTC. Protein product: CASSPGLAGGPETQYF.